This is a list of T cell receptor beta chains from one sample in a study of T and B cells in COVID-19 patients. TCRdb reprocessed the multiplex PCR reads via MiXCR and lists one record per CDR3 protein. The sample has about 15,000 distinct CDR3 sequences; around 30% are singletons. Sequenced: blood. These receptors all stem from a human donor who had recovered from COVID-19. The CDR3 runs from the conserved cysteine through the conserved F or W. Fields, in order: clone size, J gene, D gene, V gene, CDR3 DNA, CDR3 protein. D genes are given only for firm matches. Clone size is given for some rows only: seen once, a few or many times, or a class if the clone is expanded.

-,TRBJ2-1,TRBD2,TRBV12-3/TRBV12-4,TGTGCCAGCAGTTTTCTAGCGGGGGCCTACAATGAGCAGTTCTTC,CASSFLAGAYNEQFF
-,TRBJ2-2,-,TRBV5-4,TGTGCCAGCAGCCCCCCCTATACCGGGCCTCGCACCGGGGAGCTGTTTTTT,CASSPPYTGPRTGELFF
few,TRBJ1-4,-,TRBV7-9,TGTGCCAGCAGCTGGGGAGGTGAAAAACTGTTTTTT,CASSWGGEKLFF
medium-sized,TRBJ2-7,TRBD1,TRBV19,TGTGCCAGTGGACAGGAAGGAGTTCCCTACGAGCAGTACTTC,CASGQEGVPYEQYF
-,TRBJ1-2,-,TRBV18,TGTGCCAGCTCAAAGTCCATGGGGGAGGCGGATGGCTACACCTTC,CASSKSMGEADGYTF
-,TRBJ1-5,TRBD1,TRBV30,TGTGCCTGGGCCGGGACAGTTAATAGCAATCAGCCCCAGCATTTT,CAWAGTVNSNQPQHF
-,TRBJ1-6,-,TRBV19,TGTGCCAGCAGTCCTCAGGGGCTCTATTCACCCCTCCACTTT,CASSPQGLYSPLHF
medium-sized,TRBJ2-7,-,TRBV6-2/TRBV6-3,TGTGCCAGCAGTTACTCTGAGGGTTCCTACGAGCAGTACTTC,CASSYSEGSYEQYF
few,TRBJ2-6,-,TRBV6-5,TGTGCCAGCAGTCAACTGTGGGGGGCCAACGTCCTGACTTTC,CASSQLWGANVLTF
-,TRBJ1-1,-,TRBV18,TGTGCCAGCTCACCACCGCGGGGACTGGAGAACACTGAAGCTTTCTTT,CASSPPRGLENTEAFF
few,TRBJ2-3,-,TRBV5-1,TGCGCCAGCAGAGAGCAGACTAGCACAGATACGCAGTATTTT,CASREQTSTDTQYF
-,TRBJ2-7,TRBD2,TRBV5-6,TGTGCCAGCAGCTTGGCGACTAGCCGCGCCTACTACGAGCAGTACTTC,CASSLATSRAYYEQYF
medium-sized,TRBJ1-6,-,TRBV29-1,TGCAGCTGTGGGTTGGGAAATTCACCCCTCCACTTT,CSCGLGNSPLHF
-,TRBJ2-3,-,TRBV6-6,TGTGCCAGCAGTTACTCTGAGAACACAGATACGCAGTATTTT,CASSYSENTDTQYF
medium-sized,TRBJ2-1,-,TRBV6-5,TGTGCCAGCAGTCCCTTCAATGAGCAGTTCTTC,CASSPFNEQFF
-,TRBJ2-7,-,TRBV28,TGTGCCAGCAGCTCACCCGGCCACGAGCAGTACTTC,CASSSPGHEQYF
-,TRBJ2-7,TRBD1,TRBV6-5,TGTGCCATCCAGACAGGGGGGGTCGAGCAGTACTTC,CAIQTGGVEQYF
-,TRBJ2-2,-,TRBV11-3,TGTGCCAGCAGCTTTCCCCCCATCACCGGGGAGCTGTTTTTT,CASSFPPITGELFF
-,TRBJ1-5,-,TRBV30,TGTGCCTGGAGTGTGGGGCGGGTCAATCAGCCCCAGCATTTT,CAWSVGRVNQPQHF
medium-sized,TRBJ2-5,TRBD1,TRBV19,TGTGCCAGTAGACCGAACAGGGGTCGAGAGACCCAGTACTTC,CASRPNRGRETQYF
medium-sized,TRBJ2-7,TRBD2,TRBV29-1,TGCAGCGTTGCTAGCGGGAGCTACGAGCAGTACTTC,CSVASGSYEQYF
medium-sized,TRBJ2-6,TRBD2,TRBV19,TGTGCCAGTAGTATAGCGGGAGGATTCTCTGGGGCCAACGTCCTGACTTTC,CASSIAGGFSGANVLTF
-,TRBJ1-5,TRBD1,TRBV5-6,TGTGCCAGCAGCTTGGGGGGGACAGAGTATAGCAATCAGCCCCAGCATTTT,CASSLGGTEYSNQPQHF
-,TRBJ2-7,-,TRBV5-4,TGTGCCAGCAGCTTAGGTTCTCTAGAGGAGTACTTC,CASSLGSLEEYF
-,TRBJ1-1,-,TRBV12-3/TRBV12-4,TGTGCCAGCAGCCCTGGGAGGGCTAACTCTGAAGCTTTCTTT,CASSPGRANSEAFF
medium-sized,TRBJ2-7,-,TRBV15,TGTGCCACCAGCAGAGATCCACAGGCACGCTACGAGCAGTACTTC,CATSRDPQARYEQYF
many,TRBJ1-1,TRBD1,TRBV11-3,TGTGCCAGCAGCCCCTGGACAGGGAGTATCGCTTTCTTT,CASSPWTGSIAFF
few,TRBJ1-5,-,TRBV27,TGTGCCAGCAGTTCTAGAGAGACAGATAGCAATCAGCCCCAGCATTTT,CASSSRETDSNQPQHF
once,TRBJ2-7,-,TRBV25-1,TGTGCCAGCAGTGAAGATAATAGAGGTGTATACGAGCAGTACTTC,CASSEDNRGVYEQYF